What follows are 13 T cell receptor beta chains derived from one specimen sequenced in a study of vaccination and CD4 T cells after COVID-19 (dated by TCRdb to between 2021 and 2022). What these receptors recognize is not known. In the paper's terms, the treatment or condition label means: approximately 9-day PBMC culture with coronavirus spike peptide pools or control peptides (ViraFEST assay). Preparation of the library involved PCR. Sequencing relied on an Illumina iSeq 100. DNA from cultured CD4+ T cells was subjected to TCR sequencing with the Oncomine TCR Beta short-read assay at the Johns Hopkins FTIC core. TCRdb redid the processing of the public reads, applying fastp at Q25 and MiXCR, and retained in-frame beta chains. Rows matching on CDR3 protein sequence are summarized as one entry with the most common DNA and genes. The sample yields 4,000 to 5,500 distinct CDR3 sequences; 50% to 70% were counted once. Roughly a third of the sample is taken by the ten largest.

The specimen sequenced was CD4+ T cells from blood, cultured in vitro. These receptors all stem from a human donor who had recovered from COVID-19.

This sequence joins TRBV10-3 and TRBJ2-7; D call uncertain. V gave up 4 bases and J gave up 1 base, with 14 bases separating them. Germline V lookup: CDR1 ENHRY, CDR2 SYGVKD. The CDR3 is made up of 15 amino acids. The CDR3 sequence: CAISGGDQRSYEQYF. The CDR3 bases are TGTGCCATCAGTGGGGGTGACCAGAGGTCCTACGAGCAGTACTTC.

This clonotype was counted only a few times. The rearrangement joins TRBV7-6 to TRBJ2-1; 7 nucleotides match TRBD1. The end of the DNA fits TRBJ2-7 better, so the J call may be wrong. The CDR3 spans 15 residues. Per the germline V gene, CDR1 is SGHVS and CDR2 is FNYEAQ. CDR3 in amino acids: CASSLGQGGEGEQYF. The CDR3 nucleotides are TGTGCCAGCAGCTTAGGACAGGGTGGAGAAGGGGAGCAGTACTTC.

This clonotype came up a few times. The J gene is TRBJ1-5, the V gene TRBV20-1, with D unclear. The germline V gene encodes CDR1 DFQATT and CDR2 SNEGSKA (reference sequence). The CDR3 is 13 amino acids. V was shortened by 0 bases and J by 4 bases, with 7 bases between the two germline ends. As DNA, the CDR3 is TGCAGTGCTAGAGAAGGAGGGAATCAGCCCCAGCATTTT. This gives the protein CSAREGGNQPQHF.

This sequence joins TRBV10-3 and TRBJ1-2; 8 bases are a match to TRBD1. This CDR3 has 14 amino acids. The germline CDR1 and CDR2 sequences are ENHRY and SYGVKD. V trimming: 3 bases; J trimming: 8 bases; junction bases outside the gene matches: 8. DNA of the CDR3: TGTGCCATCAGTGACAAGGACAGGGTGGCGGGCTACACCTTC. As protein: CAISDKDRVAGYTF.

This clonotype was picked up a small number of times. The CDR3 DNA sequence: TGCAGTGCTAGGGATACGACAGGGGTCAGGGGCTACACCTTC. Protein sequence: CSARDTTGVRGYTF. The V and J genes are TRBV20-1 and TRBJ1-2; 8 nucleotides match TRBD1. The junction had 11 bases not matched to a gene; V was cut back by 3 bases and J by 8 bases. The CDR3 runs to 14 residues. CDR1 and CDR2 from the germline V gene are DFQATT and SNEGSKA (reference sequence).

The rearrangement uses TRBV7-6 and TRBJ2-7, with TRBD1 matching over 8 bases. This CDR3 region has 15 residues. The junction had 7 bases not matched to a gene; V was cut back by 4 bases and J by 2 bases. Germline V lookup: CDR1 SGHVS, CDR2 FNYEAQ. The CDR3 region has the DNA TGTGCCAGCAGCTACGGACAGGGCCTTACCTACGAGCAGTACTTC. Encoded protein: CASSYGQGLTYEQYF.

The chain is built from TRBV28 and TRBJ2-7; the D call may be TRBD1 or TRBD2 (5 bases each). Germline V gives CDR1 MDHEN, CDR2 SYDVKM. This CDR3 is built from 14 residues. The ends were cut back, 4 bases at V and 0 bases at J, with 10 bases in the middle. The CDR3 sequence: CASSSGTVSYEQYF. DNA of the CDR3: TGTGCCAGCAGTTCGGGGACGGTCTCCTACGAGCAGTACTTC.

This sequence joins TRBV20-1 and TRBJ1-5; D gene uncertain. V dropped 1 base and J dropped 3 bases, with 7 bases sitting between them. The CDR3 runs to 13 residues. CDR1 is DFQATT and CDR2 is SNEGSKA in the germline V gene (reference sequence). The CDR3: CSARGAYNQPQHF. The DNA for the CDR3 is TGCAGTGCTAGAGGTGCATACAATCAGCCCCAGCATTTT.

The chain has TRBV19 and TRBJ1-2; 9 positions match TRBD1. The germline V gene encodes CDR1 LNHDA and CDR2 SQIVND (reference sequence). The V segment lost 8 bases and the J segment 4 bases; nucleotides outside the gene matches: 5. CDR3 length: 13 residues. CDR3 nucleotide sequence: TGTGCCAGTGGACAGGGGTTGAGCTATGGCTACACCTTC. It codes for CASGQGLSYGYTF.

The gene calls are TRBV20-1 and TRBJ1-2; weak D call: TRBD1 (6 bases). V shed 3 bases and J shed 4 bases, with 15 bases lying between them. This CDR3 region has 14 residues. Germline V gene sequence: CDR1 DFQATT, CDR2 SNEGSKA (reference sequence). CDR3 in amino acids: CSARGPGGFYGYTF. The CDR3 region has the DNA TGCAGTGCTAGGGGGCCGGGGGGCTTCTATGGCTACACCTTC.

V gene TRBV20-1 combines with J gene TRBJ1-5; D is undetermined. Between the trimmed V and J ends, which lost 6 bases and 0 bases, there was a span of 9 bases. In germline, CDR1 is DFQATT, CDR2 SNEGSKA (reference sequence). The CDR3 spans 13 residues. The CDR3 sequence: CSATGISNQPQHF. CDR3 bases: TGCAGTGCAACCGGAATTAGCAATCAGCCCCAGCATTTT.

The rearrangement links TRBV20-1 to TRBJ2-1, with D maybe TRBD2 (7 bases). The germline V gene encodes CDR1 DFQATT and CDR2 SNEGSKA (reference sequence). Trimming pared 3 bases from V and 4 bases from J, leaving 13 bases between. There are 14 residues in the CDR3. CDR3 amino acids: CSASGGPRYNEQFF. CDR3 bases: TGCAGTGCTAGCGGGGGGCCAAGATACAATGAGCAGTTCTTC.

The rearrangement uses TRBV20-1 and TRBJ1-6; tentatively, D is TRBD1 (6 bases). This CDR3 has 16 residues. Germline V lookup: CDR1 DFQATT, CDR2 SNEGSKA (reference sequence). Trimming removed 3 bases from V and 7 bases from J, with 19 bases in between. DNA for the CDR3: TGCAGTGCTAGCCCACAGGGAGTAGGTTGGAATTCACCCCTCCACTTT. Residues: CSASPQGVGWNSPLHF.